Presented here are 6 T cell receptor beta chains from one specimen sequenced in a study of T cells in Graves' hyperthyroidism and ophthalmopathy. Amplified TCR beta CDR3 regions derived from RNA transcripts. The HTBI primer set served for first-round RT-PCR of the TCR CDR3. A single record per CDR3 protein comes from TCRdb applying MiXCR to the multiplex PCR reads. The table includes 650,000 to 850,000 distinct CDR3 sequences, about 17% detected once. The sequenced material came from blood. The origin of the receptors is a woman aged 50 to 65 with Graves' hyperthyroidism that later progressed to Graves' ophthalmopathy.

This clonotype showed up just a few times. The V and J genes are TRBV6-2 or TRBV6-3 and TRBJ1-4, with unresolved D. The germline V gene encodes CDR1 MNHEY and CDR2 SVGEGT. The CDR3 has 15 residues. The V end lost 8 bases, the J end lost 5 bases, and 18 bases lay between the germline ends. The CDR3 here is CASRGAIGENEKLFF. The CDR3, as DNA: TGTGCCAGCCGCGGCGCGATAGGAGAAAATGAAAAACTGTTTTTT.

The chain recombines TRBV6-2 or TRBV6-3 with TRBJ1-1; perhaps TRBD1 as D (5 bases). Trimming took 5 bases from V and 5 from J, leaving 12 bases between them. This CDR3 is built from 13 residues. Germline assignment: CDR1 MNHEY and CDR2 SVGEGT. CDR3 protein: CASSAGRETEAFF. As DNA, the CDR3 is TGTGCCAGCAGTGCTGGCAGGGAGACTGAAGCTTTCTTT.

This clonotype showed up many times. The genes are TRBV5-6 and TRBJ1-1, with D perhaps matching TRBD1 (5 bases). The CDR3 is 14 amino acids. V lost 4 bases and J lost 2, with 12 bases in between. Germline V gene data show CDR1 as SGHDT and CDR2 as YYEEEE. The CDR3 nucleotides are TGTGCCAGCAGCCACTGGGGCCTCAACACTGAAGCTTTCTTT. Its protein is CASSHWGLNTEAFF.

This chain joins TRBV18 and TRBJ2-3; no definite D call. Germline V gene lookup returns CDR1 KGHSH and CDR2 LQKENI. V was shortened by 8 bases and J by 0 bases, with 12 bases between the two germline ends. There are 14 residues in the CDR3. The CDR3 sequence: CASTTPTSTDTQYF. DNA of the CDR3: TGTGCCAGCACAACCCCAACTAGCACAGATACGCAGTATTTT.

This clonotype was seen a few times. V and J are TRBV24-1 and TRBJ2-4; 9 positions agree with TRBD1. In germline, CDR1 is KGHDR, CDR2 SFDVKD. The CDR3 consists of 16 residues. Germline trimming cut 2 bases from V and 1 base from J; bases unmatched to any gene: 2. DNA of the CDR3: TGTGCCACCAGTGATTCCGGGACAGGGGCCAAAAACATTCAGTACTTC. It specifies CATSDSGTGAKNIQYF.

The CDR3, as DNA: TGTGCCAGCAGTTCCCCCCAATGGGCTAATTCACCCCTCCACTTT. This translates into CASSSPQWANSPLHF. This rearrangement joins TRBV28 to TRBJ1-6; D not resolved. In germline, CDR1 is MDHEN, CDR2 SYDVKM. There are 15 residues in the CDR3. V was shortened by 4 bases and J by 6 bases, with 13 bases between the two germline ends.